The entry that follows covers one T cell receptor beta chain sequence. Its antigen is unknown. The sample belongs to a study of monozygotic twins with inflammatory bowel disease. Study-wide findings and caveats: Researchers report that IBD patients shared fewer clonotypes with others than healthy twins, especially amid disease activity. Resolution of different T cell subtypes was not achieved.

Each donor supplied less than 3 ml of blood. Via template switching, UMIs carrying a 6-nucleotide sample barcode were introduced. TCRdb reworked the 5' RACE reads into one entry per CDR3 protein, no DNA. Its table lists some 150,000 distinct CDR3 sequences. The CDR3 runs to 17 residues. CDR1 and CDR2 from the germline V gene are MNHEY and SMNVEV (reference sequence). The genes are TRBV27 and TRBJ2-1; checking the TCRdb D call of TRBD2 is not possible without DNA. The receptor comes from a human donor with ulcerative colitis or Crohn's disease, or a healthy co-twin of an affected twin (not recorded which). The sample taken for sequencing was blood. The CDR3 protein is CASSPGLAGVEYNEQFF.